Listed below are T cell receptor beta chains from one sample, sequenced in a study of shared clonotypes between healthy human individuals. Repertoires were generated with immunoSEQ multiplex PCR, while TCRdb's copy carries only in-frame clones and drops some. The sample holds 1.6 million or so clones, 95% to 97% seen once. Specimen: naive CD4+ T cells sorted from blood. Source of these receptors: a man aged 25-45 years in good health. CDR3s include the opening cysteine and the closing phenylalanine or tryptophan. The size field is filled for only some rows; it gives once, few, many or a size class.

TRBJ2-1 TRBV19 once CAASGTSHNNEQFF
TRBJ1-1 TRBV7-2 . CASGPGGWTEAFF
TRBJ1-2 TRBV5-4 . CASSSGQEVIWSYTF
TRBJ1-2 TRBV27 . CASSSQGRGRNYGYTF
TRBJ2-3 TRBV6-6 . CASTPLWGRDTQYF
TRBJ1-3 TRBV9 . CASSVATGVSSGNTIYF
TRBJ1-1 TRBV28 . CASRFGSTEAFF
TRBJ2-3 TRBV5-1 . CASSRRDSNTDTQYF
TRBJ1-4 TRBV28 . CASSLARGEKLFF
TRBJ2-5 TRBV2 . CASSIRLQETQYF
TRBJ2-7 TRBV18 . CASSPSGGGISGEQYF
TRBJ2-3 TRBV28 . CASAPERITDTQYF
TRBJ2-7 TRBV6-5 . CASRQIAGGSYEQYF
TRBJ2-1 TRBV10-3 . CAISESDLAGSSYNEQFF
TRBJ2-1 TRBV5-1 . CASSYLGGRALSYNEQFF
TRBJ2-1 TRBV29-1 once CSALLLSSGSFVYEQFF
TRBJ2-3 TRBV27 . CASSLTRGRTDTQYF
TRBJ2-7 TRBV7-6 . CASSLSIRDRVNEQYF
TRBJ1-1 TRBV5-5 . CASSFTDVLGTEAFF
TRBJ2-1 TRBV7-8 . CASSQGSSSYNEQFF
TRBJ1-2 TRBV2 . CASSDGGTGVYGYTF
TRBJ2-1 TRBV7-6 . CASSGGGKQQFF
TRBJ2-7 TRBV4-1 . CASSQITTGPYEQYF
TRBJ2-3 TRBV19 . CASIGLAGGLTDTQYF
TRBJ2-3 TRBV18 . CASSPGLAFSTDTQYF
TRBJ2-3 TRBV4-3 . CASSQDWSGGRDTQYF